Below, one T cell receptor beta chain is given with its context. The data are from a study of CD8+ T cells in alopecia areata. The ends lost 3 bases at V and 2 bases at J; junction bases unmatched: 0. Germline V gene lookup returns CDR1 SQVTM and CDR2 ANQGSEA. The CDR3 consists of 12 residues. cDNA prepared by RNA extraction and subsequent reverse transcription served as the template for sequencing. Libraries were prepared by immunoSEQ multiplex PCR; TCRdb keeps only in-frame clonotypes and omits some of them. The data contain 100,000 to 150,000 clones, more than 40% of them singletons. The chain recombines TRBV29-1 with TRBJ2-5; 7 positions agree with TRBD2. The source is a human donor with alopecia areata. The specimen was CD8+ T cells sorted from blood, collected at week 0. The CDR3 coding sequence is TGCAGCGTTGAGGGGGGGCAAGAGACCCAGTACTTC. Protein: CSVEGGQETQYF.